One T cell receptor (beta chain) is described in this entry. With random hexamers, about 0.5 to 1 ug RNA was reverse transcribed. By means of immunoSEQ multiplex PCR, TCR beta CDR3 spanning 54 Vbeta and 13 Jbeta underwent amplification. Each CDR3 protein is one row after TCRdb ran MiXCR on the immunoSEQ multiplex PCR reads. The sample shows 80,000 to 90,000 distinct CDR3 sequences, about 95% of them seen only once. These data are taken from a study of CD8 T cells in Susac syndrome. Looking at the study overall: Sequenced Susac syndrome patients included more than five with clinically active disease and 8 or 9 in remission.

Trimming took off 4 bases at V and 0 bases at J, with 8 bases between the two ends. This CDR3 has 14 amino acids. Germline lookup yields CDR1 MDHEN and CDR2 SYDVKM. While CD8+ and CD4+ T cells were isolated negatively, TEMRA cells were enriched by FACS. Sequencing was done on a sample of CD8+ T cells from PBMCs. This sequence was found in a human donor with Susac syndrome. V is TRBV28 and J is TRBJ2-3; D gene ambiguous. The CDR3 nucleotides read TGTGCCAGCAGTTACGAGAGTAGCACAGATACGCAGTATTTT. Protein sequence: CASSYESSTDTQYF.